Listed below are T cell receptor beta chains from one sample, sequenced in a study of cytomegalovirus exposure and HLA in healthy donors. Produced via immunoSEQ multiplex PCR; TCRdb's table is partial and in-frame only. This table has 200,000 to 300,000 clones, roughly four fifths appearing once. Source material: PBMCs. The receptor set was obtained from a woman between 55 and 75 years old in good health and CMV-seropositive. The CDR3 runs from the conserved cysteine through the conserved F or W. The order of the fields is V gene, D gene, clone size, J gene, CDR3 DNA, CDR3 protein. D genes are given only for firm matches. Only some rows state a clone size, as once, few, many or a class for expanded clones.

v_call: TRBV29-1
d_call: TRBD2
clone_size: -
j_call: TRBJ2-3
cdr3_nt: TGCAGCGTCGGACTTAGCGGGAGTGCAGATACGCAGTATTTT
cdr3_aa: CSVGLSGSADTQYF

v_call: TRBV4-1
d_call: -
clone_size: -
j_call: TRBJ2-2
cdr3_nt: TGCGCCAGCAGCCAAGTCTCCCAGCAGGTCCACACCGGGGAGCTGTTTTTT
cdr3_aa: CASSQVSQQVHTGELFF

v_call: TRBV5-8
d_call: TRBD2
clone_size: -
j_call: TRBJ2-1
cdr3_nt: TGTGCCAGCAGCTTGGGTCTAGCGGGTTACAATGAGCAGTTCTTC
cdr3_aa: CASSLGLAGYNEQFF

v_call: TRBV5-1
d_call: TRBD2
clone_size: -
j_call: TRBJ2-7
cdr3_nt: TGCGCCAGCAGCCCATCTAGCGGGAAGTCCTCCTACGAGCAGTACTTC
cdr3_aa: CASSPSSGKSSYEQYF

v_call: TRBV5-1
d_call: TRBD1
clone_size: -
j_call: TRBJ2-1
cdr3_nt: TGCGCCAGCAGCCCCCAGGACAGGGCCTACAATGAGCAGTTCTTC
cdr3_aa: CASSPQDRAYNEQFF

v_call: TRBV5-1
d_call: -
clone_size: -
j_call: TRBJ1-2
cdr3_nt: TGCGCCAGCAGCTTGGATGTACCAGGGAACTATGGCTACACCTTC
cdr3_aa: CASSLDVPGNYGYTF

v_call: TRBV10-3
d_call: -
clone_size: once
j_call: TRBJ1-4
cdr3_nt: TGTGCCATCAGTGAAGGGCCCCAGCGGGGGGAAAAACTGTTTTTT
cdr3_aa: CAISEGPQRGEKLFF

v_call: TRBV28
d_call: TRBD1
clone_size: -
j_call: TRBJ1-1
cdr3_nt: TGTGCCAGCAGTTTGCGACAGGGGAACACTGAAGCTTTCTTT
cdr3_aa: CASSLRQGNTEAFF

v_call: TRBV5-6
d_call: -
clone_size: -
j_call: TRBJ2-2
cdr3_nt: TGTGCCAGCAGCCCCGGCACCGGGGAGCTGTTTTTT
cdr3_aa: CASSPGTGELFF

v_call: TRBV6-1
d_call: -
clone_size: -
j_call: TRBJ1-2
cdr3_nt: TGTGCCAGCAGGAATTTCGAGGGAGTAGGTGGCTACACCTTC
cdr3_aa: CASRNFEGVGGYTF